The 26 T cell receptor beta chains given below trace back to one sample, sequenced in a study of T cell clones after liver transplantation. TCRdb's table, derived via immunoSEQ multiplex PCR, lists solely in-frame clones and lacks some. The top ten hold approximately 0.84% of the sample, which has around 110,000 clones, about nine tenths seen once. The sequences come from CD4+ T cells from blood, collected 12 months after liver transplant. These receptors originate from a human patient who received a liver transplant. A subset of T cells may come from the graft donor.

Only a few counts were recorded for this clone. This chain links TRBV6-1 with TRBJ2-1; the D gene is possibly TRBD2 (5 bases). Trimming pared 4 bases from V and 7 bases from J, leaving 8 bases between. Germline CDR1 is MNHNS and CDR2 is SASEGT. This CDR3 has 12 amino acids. The CDR3 region is CASSATRNEQFF. CDR3 nucleotide sequence: TGTGCCAGCAGTGCTACTAGAAATGAGCAGTTCTTC.

This chain joins TRBV30 and TRBJ1-3; 9 nucleotides agree with TRBD1. The J segment lost 4 bases and the V segment lost 2 bases, leaving 6 bases of the junction unmatched. This CDR3 comprises 15 residues. CDR1 is GTSNPN and CDR2 is SVGIG in the germline V gene (reference sequence). The CDR3 is CAWSRQGVWGNTIYF. The CDR3 bases are TGTGCCTGGAGTCGACAGGGGGTGTGGGGAAACACCATATATTTT.

The V and J genes are TRBV29-1 and TRBJ1-2, with D unclear. The CDR3 covers 12 residues. V lost 4 bases to trimming and J lost 8 bases, with 14 bases between them. Looked up from germline, CDR1 is SQVTM and CDR2 is ANQGSEA. DNA of the CDR3: TGCAGCGTTGTGGGCGCAAAGGGCGGCTACACCTTC. It codes for CSVVGAKGGYTF.

The chain employs TRBV29-1 and TRBJ2-1; TRBD1 agrees at 7 bases. From germline, CDR1 is SQVTM and CDR2 ANQGSEA. The CDR3 runs to 13 residues. With V trimmed by 7 bases and J by 7 bases, 10 bases remained unmatched. The CDR3 sequence is CSAELDRKNEQFF. DNA of the CDR3: TGCAGCGCAGAACTGGACAGGAAGAATGAGCAGTTCTTC.

The chain employs TRBV4-1 and TRBJ2-3; D remains ambiguous. Per the germline V gene, CDR1 is MGHRA and CDR2 is YSYEKL. This CDR3 has 15 amino acids. V was trimmed by 4 bases and J by 6 bases, leaving 17 bases between them. The CDR3 DNA reads TGCGCCAGCAGCCTGATCCCCGATCCGACGGATACGCAGTATTTT. Its translation: CASSLIPDPTDTQYF.

CDR3 region: CASSQEVVQSNEQFF. CDR3 bases: TGCGCCAGCAGCCAAGAAGTTGTACAGAGCAATGAGCAGTTCTTC. This chain joins TRBV4-1 and TRBJ2-1; D gene unclear. Trimming stripped 0 bases from V and 6 bases from J, with 12 bases between. CDR1 is MGHRA and CDR2 is YSYEKL in the germline V gene. The CDR3 contains 15 residues.

V is TRBV9 and J is TRBJ1-4; D might be TRBD1 (6 bases). The V gene's germline CDR1 is SGDLS and CDR2 YYNGEE. This CDR3 has 15 residues. Between the trimmed V and J ends, which lost 4 bases and 6 bases, there was a span of 16 bases. The CDR3 loop is CASSPSGTTDEKLFF. Here the CDR3 DNA reads TGTGCCAGCAGCCCTTCCGGGACAACGGATGAAAAACTGTTTTTT.

The chain couples TRBV5-5 to TRBJ2-7, with TRBD2 as a possible D gene (5 bases). V was shortened by 0 bases and J by 3 bases, with 16 bases between the two germline ends. Looked up from germline, CDR1 is SGHKS and CDR2 is YYEKEE (reference sequence). The CDR3 has 16 amino acids. The CDR3 is CASSLAPRGAGYEQYF. CDR3 in DNA: TGTGCCAGCAGCTTGGCCCCCCGGGGAGCCGGCTACGAGCAGTACTTC.

With regard to this clone: The junction departs from the called germline gene at one end, perhaps through a read error. The rearrangement links TRBV7-2 to TRBJ2-1, with 9 positions matching TRBD2. The CDR3 runs 17 residues. Germline V lookup: CDR1 SGHTA, CDR2 FQGNSA. The CDR3 is CASGLRSSGNSYNEQFF. The CDR3 DNA follows: TGTGCCAGCGGCTTAAGGTCTAGCGGGAACTCCTACAATGAGCAGTTCTTC.

The chain uses TRBV7-3 and TRBJ2-4; D remains ambiguous. Trimming left V 1 base short and J 0 bases short, with 4 bases between. Germline loops: CDR1 SGHTA, CDR2 FQGTGA. The CDR3 spans 14 residues. The CDR3 DNA reads as TGTGCCAGCAGCTTAATGATAGCCAAAAACATTCAGTACTTC. Translating gives CASSLMIAKNIQYF.

The chain recombines TRBV14 with TRBJ2-1; the D call may be TRBD1 or TRBD2 (6 bases each). V dropped 4 bases and J dropped 10 bases, with 17 bases sitting between them. The CDR3 is 14 amino acids. Germline V gene lookup returns CDR1 SGHDN and CDR2 FVKESK. The CDR3 sequence is CASSRVGGQGEQFF. CDR3 DNA: TGTGCCAGCAGCCGGGTGGGAGGCCAGGGGGAGCAGTTCTTC.

The chain couples TRBV5-4 to TRBJ1-2, with 7 nucleotides matching TRBD1. The trim removed 4 bases at V and 2 bases at J, leaving 11 bases unmatched. The CDR3 loop spans 16 amino acids. Germline loops: CDR1 SGHNT, CDR2 YYREEE (reference sequence). The CDR3 is CASSPSLGGGNYGYTF. In nucleotides, the CDR3 is TGTGCCAGCAGCCCGTCATTAGGAGGGGGCAACTATGGCTACACCTTC.

The chain has TRBV7-9 and TRBJ2-1, with D perhaps matching TRBD2 (5 bases). The CDR3 has 14 amino acids. The ends were cut back, 5 bases at V and 9 bases at J, with 17 bases in the middle. The germline V gene encodes CDR1 SEHNR and CDR2 FQNEAQ (reference sequence). CDR3 in DNA: TGTGCCAGCAGCCTCCTAAGCGGAGGAGGTGAGCAGTTCTTC. Translation: CASSLLSGGGEQFF.

The gene calls are TRBV7-6 and TRBJ2-7; D ambiguous. This CDR3 spans 14 amino acids. CDR1 is SGHVS, CDR2 FNYEAQ, per germline. Between the trimmed V and J ends, which lost 3 bases and 1 base, there was a span of 10 bases. As DNA, the CDR3 is TGTGCCAGCAGCTTGACCGACTTGTCCTACGAGCAGTACTTC. The encoded protein is CASSLTDLSYEQYF.

The CDR3: CASSRQGSGGYTF. In nucleotides, the CDR3 is TGTGCCAGTAGTCGACAGGGGAGCGGTGGCTACACCTTC. The chain employs TRBV19 and TRBJ1-2; 8 nucleotides align to TRBD1. Germline CDR1 is LNHDA and CDR2 is SQIVND (reference sequence). V trimming: 5 bases; J trimming: 7 bases; junction bases outside the gene matches: 6. This CDR3 region has 13 residues.

The V and J genes are TRBV11-3 and TRBJ2-1; 7 bases match TRBD1. This CDR3 comprises 15 residues. With 1 base clipped from V and 4 bases from J, the junction kept 4 bases outside the gene matches. The germline gives CDR1 SGHNT, CDR2 YENEEA. The CDR3 sequence: CASSLAGTDYNEQFF. The CDR3 region has the DNA TGTGCCAGCAGCTTAGCTGGGACAGATTACAATGAGCAGTTCTTC.

The chain uses TRBV7-2 and TRBJ1-5; the match to TRBD1 covers 9 bases. The CDR3 contains 19 residues. V shed 0 bases, J shed 4 bases, and the junction held 13 bases outside the gene matches. Germline lookup yields CDR1 SGHTA and CDR2 FQGNSA. CDR3: CASSLASWTGVGRNQPQHF. DNA for the CDR3: TGTGCCAGCAGCTTAGCGAGTTGGACAGGGGTAGGTAGGAATCAGCCCCAGCATTTT.

The chain combines TRBV7-2 with TRBJ2-5; 10 bases match TRBD2. Per the germline V gene, CDR1 is SGHTA and CDR2 is FQGNSA. V lost 2 bases to trimming and J lost 4 bases; unmatched junction nucleotides: 4. The CDR3 is 15 amino acids. CDR3 bases: TGTGCCAGCAGCTTATCTAGCGGGAGTCGAGAGACCCAGTACTTC. This encodes CASSLSSGSRETQYF.

The CDR3 loop is CASSSSQGRSEKLFF. In DNA, the CDR3 is TGCGCCAGCAGCTCGTCACAGGGCCGGAGTGAAAAACTGTTTTTT. The chain links TRBV5-1 to TRBJ1-4, with D possibly being TRBD1 (6 bases). The germline V and J ends were trimmed by 3 bases and 7 bases, with 16 bases remaining between them. The CDR3 extends over 15 amino acids. From germline, CDR1 is SGHRS and CDR2 YFSETQ.

This chain uses TRBV7-2 with TRBJ2-1; maybe TRBD1 (5 bases). CDR1 is SGHTA and CDR2 is FQGNSA in the germline V gene. The CDR3 runs to 13 residues. V was clipped by 5 bases and J by 5 bases, with 10 bases between them. CDR3 DNA sequence: TGTGCCAGCAGCCTAGGACAAAACAATGAGCAGTTCTTC. Residues: CASSLGQNNEQFF.

The V call is TRBV11-2, the J call TRBJ2-7; D uncertain. Germline CDR1 and CDR2: SGHAT and FQNNGV. The V end lost 1 base, the J end lost 5 bases, and 9 bases lay between the germline ends. The CDR3 loop spans 13 amino acids. The CDR3, as DNA: TGTGCCAGCAGCTTAGCCCCGTTTGACGAGCAGTACTTC. It yields the protein CASSLAPFDEQYF.

The J gene is TRBJ2-3, the V gene TRBV4-2, with TRBD2 matching over 7 bases. Germline trimming cut 5 bases from V and 4 bases from J; bases unmatched to any gene: 3. CDR1 and CDR2 from the germline V gene are LGHNA and YNFKEQ. This CDR3 comprises 13 residues. The CDR3, as DNA: TGTGCCAGCAGCTGGGGAGGGGCAGATACGCAGTATTTT. It translates to CASSWGGADTQYF.

The chain has TRBV11-3 and TRBJ2-1; weak D call: TRBD2 (5 bases). Germline V gene data show CDR1 as SGHNT and CDR2 as YENEEA. The length of the CDR3 is 14 residues. The V end lost 3 bases, the J end lost 4 bases, and 10 bases lay between the germline ends. CDR3 residues: CASSFLSGYNEQFF. CDR3 DNA sequence: TGTGCCAGCAGCTTCCTCTCGGGATACAATGAGCAGTTCTTC.

In DNA form, the CDR3 reads TGTGCCAGCAGTGCCCGCCAGGGGCAGGGTGGTCAGCCCCAGCATTTT. It codes for CASSARQGQGGQPQHF. The chain uses TRBV28 and TRBJ1-5; maybe TRBD1 (6 bases). CDR1 and CDR2 from the germline V gene are MDHEN and SYDVKM. The CDR3 spans 16 residues. V lost 5 bases and J lost 6, with 20 bases in between. Variable domain in full (rest from reference TRBV28 and TRBJ1-5): DVKVTQSSRYLVKRTGEKVFLECVQDMDHENMFWYRQDPGLGLRLIYFSYDVKMKEKGDIPEGYSVSREKKERFSLILESASTNQTSMYLCASSARQGQGGQPQHFGDGTRLSIL.

V usage is TRBV27 and J usage is TRBJ2-7; D possibly corresponds to TRBD2 (6 bases). Germline values: CDR1 MNHEY, CDR2 SMNVEV (reference sequence). This CDR3 contains 15 residues. V was shortened by 3 bases and J by 1 base, with 13 bases between the two germline ends. CDR3 nucleotides: TGTGCCAGCAGTTTCGGGAGAACAGTATCCTACGAGCAGTACTTC. This sequence encodes CASSFGRTVSYEQYF.

This chain uses TRBV11-2 with TRBJ2-3, with 7 bases fitting TRBD2. J lost 4 bases, V lost 5 bases, and 6 bases had no gene match. The CDR3 is 14 amino acids. CDR1 is SGHAT and CDR2 is FQNNGV in the germline V gene. CDR3 sequence (DNA): TGTGCCAGCAGCGCCCGACTAGCCCCAGATACGCAGTATTTT. Residues: CASSARLAPDTQYF.